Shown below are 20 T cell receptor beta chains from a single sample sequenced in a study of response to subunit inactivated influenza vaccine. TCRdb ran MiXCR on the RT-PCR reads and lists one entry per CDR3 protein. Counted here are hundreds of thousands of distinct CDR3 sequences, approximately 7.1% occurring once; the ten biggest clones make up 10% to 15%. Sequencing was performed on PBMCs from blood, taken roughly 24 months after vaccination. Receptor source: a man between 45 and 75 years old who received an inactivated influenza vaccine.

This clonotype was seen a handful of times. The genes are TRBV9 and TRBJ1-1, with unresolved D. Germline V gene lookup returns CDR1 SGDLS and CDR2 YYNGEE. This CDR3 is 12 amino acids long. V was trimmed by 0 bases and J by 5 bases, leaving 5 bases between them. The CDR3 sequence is CASSVAMTEAFF. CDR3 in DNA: TGTGCCAGCAGCGTAGCAATGACTGAAGCTTTCTTT. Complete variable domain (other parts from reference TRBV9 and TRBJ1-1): DSGVTQTPKHLITATGQRVTLRCSPRSGDLSVYWYQQSLDQGLQFLIQYYNGEERAKGNILERFSAQQFPDLHSELNLSSLELGDSALYFCASSVAMTEAFFGQGTRLTVV.

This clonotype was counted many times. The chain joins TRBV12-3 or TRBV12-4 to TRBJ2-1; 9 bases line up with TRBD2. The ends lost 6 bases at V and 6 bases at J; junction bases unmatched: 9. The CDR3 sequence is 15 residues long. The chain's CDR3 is CASRLAGSGINEQFF. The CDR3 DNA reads TGTGCCAGCAGGCTAGCGGGGTCTGGGATCAATGAGCAGTTCTTC.

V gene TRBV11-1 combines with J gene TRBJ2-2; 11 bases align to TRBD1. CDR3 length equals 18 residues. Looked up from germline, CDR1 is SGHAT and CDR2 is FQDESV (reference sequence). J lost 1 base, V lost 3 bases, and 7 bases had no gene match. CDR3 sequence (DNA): TGTGCCAGCAGCTTCCCCGGGACAGGGGGACAGAACACCGGGGAGCTGTTTTTT. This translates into CASSFPGTGGQNTGELFF.

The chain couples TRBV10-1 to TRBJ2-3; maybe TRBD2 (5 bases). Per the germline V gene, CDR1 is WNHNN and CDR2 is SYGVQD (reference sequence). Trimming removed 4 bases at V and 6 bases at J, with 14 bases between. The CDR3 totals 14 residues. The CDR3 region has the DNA TGCGCCAGCAGTGGCGGGCCTAGATTGGATACGCAGTATTTT. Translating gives CASSGGPRLDTQYF.

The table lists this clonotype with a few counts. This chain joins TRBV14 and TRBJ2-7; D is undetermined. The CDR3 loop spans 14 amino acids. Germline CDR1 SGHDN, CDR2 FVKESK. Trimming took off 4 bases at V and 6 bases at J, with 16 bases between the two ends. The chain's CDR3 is CASSRRQSGSEQYF. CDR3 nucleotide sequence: TGTGCCAGCAGCCGAAGACAAAGTGGGTCCGAGCAGTACTTC.

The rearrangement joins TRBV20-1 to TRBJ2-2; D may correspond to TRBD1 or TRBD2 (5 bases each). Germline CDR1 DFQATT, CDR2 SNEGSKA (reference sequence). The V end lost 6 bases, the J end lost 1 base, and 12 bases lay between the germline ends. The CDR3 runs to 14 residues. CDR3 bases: TGCAGTGCCCCACAGGACTGGAACACCGGGGAGCTGTTTTTT. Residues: CSAPQDWNTGELFF.

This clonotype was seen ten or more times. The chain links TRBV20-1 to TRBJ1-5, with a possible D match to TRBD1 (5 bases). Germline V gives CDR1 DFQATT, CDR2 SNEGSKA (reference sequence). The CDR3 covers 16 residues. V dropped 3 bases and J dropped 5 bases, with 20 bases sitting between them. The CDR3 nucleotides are TGCAGTGCTAGTGTACTGAGCGGGACGGCAGATCAGCCCCAGCATTTT. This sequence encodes CSASVLSGTADQPQHF.

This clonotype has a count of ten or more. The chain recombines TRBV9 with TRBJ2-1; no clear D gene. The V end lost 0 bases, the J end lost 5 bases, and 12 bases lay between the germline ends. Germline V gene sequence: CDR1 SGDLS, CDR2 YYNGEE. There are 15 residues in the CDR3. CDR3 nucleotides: TGTGCCAGCAGCGTAGGTATCCGGGCAGACAATGAGCAGTTCTTC. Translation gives CASSVGIRADNEQFF.

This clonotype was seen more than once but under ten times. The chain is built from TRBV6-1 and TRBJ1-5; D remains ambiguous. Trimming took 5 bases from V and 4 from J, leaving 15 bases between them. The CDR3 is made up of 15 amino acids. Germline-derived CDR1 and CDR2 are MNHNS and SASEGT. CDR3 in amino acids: CASSPDGVVNQPQHF. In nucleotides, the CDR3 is TGTGCCAGCAGTCCCGATGGGGTTGTGAATCAGCCCCAGCATTTT.

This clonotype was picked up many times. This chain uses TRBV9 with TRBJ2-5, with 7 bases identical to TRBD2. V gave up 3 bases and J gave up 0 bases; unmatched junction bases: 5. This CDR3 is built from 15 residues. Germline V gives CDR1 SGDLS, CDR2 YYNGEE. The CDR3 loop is CASSGGLSYQETQYF. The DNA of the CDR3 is TGTGCCAGCAGCGGGGGACTATCCTACCAAGAGACCCAGTACTTC.

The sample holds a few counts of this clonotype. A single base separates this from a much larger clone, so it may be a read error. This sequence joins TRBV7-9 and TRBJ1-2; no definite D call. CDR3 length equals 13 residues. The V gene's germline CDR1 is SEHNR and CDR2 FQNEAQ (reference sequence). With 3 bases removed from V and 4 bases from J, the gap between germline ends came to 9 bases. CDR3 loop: CASSLDGVYGYTF. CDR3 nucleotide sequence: TGTGCCAGCAGCTTGGACGGCGTCTATGGCTACACCTTC.

The CDR3 region has the DNA TGCGCCAGCAGCCCAACACACACCAGCACAGATACGCAGTATTTT. Translated: CASSPTHTSTDTQYF. The J gene is TRBJ2-3, the V gene TRBV4-3; D not resolved. Trimming stripped 4 bases from V and 0 bases from J, with 11 bases between. The germline V gene has CDR1 LGHNA and CDR2 YSLEER. The CDR3 is 15 residues long.

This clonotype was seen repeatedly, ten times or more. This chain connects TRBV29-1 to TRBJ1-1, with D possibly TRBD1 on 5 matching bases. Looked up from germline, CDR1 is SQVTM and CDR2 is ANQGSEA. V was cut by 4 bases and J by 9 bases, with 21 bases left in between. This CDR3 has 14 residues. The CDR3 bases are TGCAGCGTTGGACCGGACGATAAAGGGGTGAAAGCTTTCTTT. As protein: CSVGPDDKGVKAFF.

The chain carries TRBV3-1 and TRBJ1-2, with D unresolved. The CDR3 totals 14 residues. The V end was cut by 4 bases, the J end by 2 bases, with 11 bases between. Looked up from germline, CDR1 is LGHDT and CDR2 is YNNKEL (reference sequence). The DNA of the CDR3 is TGTGCCAGCAGCCCCGGGCCCAGAAACTATGGCTACACCTTC. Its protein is CASSPGPRNYGYTF. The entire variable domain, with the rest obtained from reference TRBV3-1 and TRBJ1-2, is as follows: DTAVSQTPKYLVTQMGNDKSIKCEQNLGHDTMYWYKQDSKKFLKIMFSYNNKELIINETVPNRFSPKSPDKAHLNLHINSLELGDSAVYFCASSPGPRNYGYTFGSGTRLTVV.

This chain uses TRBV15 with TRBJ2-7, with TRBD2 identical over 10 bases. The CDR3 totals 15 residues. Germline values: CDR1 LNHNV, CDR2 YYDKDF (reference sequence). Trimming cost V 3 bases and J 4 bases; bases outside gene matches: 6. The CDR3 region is CATSRELAGSYEQYF. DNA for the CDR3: TGTGCCACCAGCAGGGAACTAGCGGGGTCTTACGAGCAGTACTTC.

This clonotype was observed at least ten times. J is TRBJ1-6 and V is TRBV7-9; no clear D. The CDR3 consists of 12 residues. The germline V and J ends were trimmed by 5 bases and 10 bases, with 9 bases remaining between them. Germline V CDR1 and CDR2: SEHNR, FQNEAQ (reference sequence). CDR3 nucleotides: TGTGCCAGCAGCGATAGAGGCTCACCCCTCCACTTT. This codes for CASSDRGSPLHF.

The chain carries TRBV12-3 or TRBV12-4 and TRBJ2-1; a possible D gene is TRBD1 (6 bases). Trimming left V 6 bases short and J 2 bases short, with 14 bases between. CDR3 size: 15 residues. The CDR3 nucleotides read TGTGCCAGCAGATTCTCAGGGGCCACCTACAATGAGCAGTTCTTC. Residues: CASRFSGATYNEQFF.

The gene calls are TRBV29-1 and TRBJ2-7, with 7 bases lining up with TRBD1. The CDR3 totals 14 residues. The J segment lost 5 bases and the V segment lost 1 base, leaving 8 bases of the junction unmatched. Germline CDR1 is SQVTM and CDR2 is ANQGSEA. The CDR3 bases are TGCAGCGTTGAAGGACAGGGTCGTTTGAACGAGCAGTACTTC. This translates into CSVEGQGRLNEQYF.

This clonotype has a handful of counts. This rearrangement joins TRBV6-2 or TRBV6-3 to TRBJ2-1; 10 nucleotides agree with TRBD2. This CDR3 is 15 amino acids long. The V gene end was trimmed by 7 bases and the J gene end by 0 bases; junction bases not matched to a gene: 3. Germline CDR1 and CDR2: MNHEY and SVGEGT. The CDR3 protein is CASKLAGSSYNEQFF. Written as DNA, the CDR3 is TGTGCCAGCAAACTAGCGGGGAGCTCCTACAATGAGCAGTTCTTC.

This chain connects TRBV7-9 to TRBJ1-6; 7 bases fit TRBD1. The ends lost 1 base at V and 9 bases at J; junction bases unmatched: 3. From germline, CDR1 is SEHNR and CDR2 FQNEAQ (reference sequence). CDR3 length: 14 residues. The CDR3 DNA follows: TGTGCCAGCAGCTTAGACCAGGGGGTTTCACCCCTCCACTTT. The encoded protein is CASSLDQGVSPLHF. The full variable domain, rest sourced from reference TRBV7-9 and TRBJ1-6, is DTGVSQNPRHKITKRGQNVTFRCDPISEHNRLYWYRQTLGQGPEFLTYFQNEAQLEKSRLLSDRFSAERPKGSFSTLEIQRTEQGDSAMYLCASSLDQGVSPLHFGNGTRLTVT.